This T cell receptor (beta chain) was retrieved from a study of Ad26.COV2.S vaccination and SARS-CoV-2 variants. Study context: In the study, Ad26.COV2.S was injected intramuscularly once, or twice 56 days apart.

The CDR3 length is 14 residues. In germline, CDR1 is SGHTA, CDR2 FQGNSA. V shed 5 bases and J 1 base; nucleotides not matched to a gene: 3. Sample treatment: around 19 received Ad26.COV2.S at low or high dose, single or two shots; roughly five received placebo; per-sample allocation not given. Day 63 after the first injection of vaccine or placebo was the sampling time. Clones were read by immunoSEQ multiplex PCR, and TCRdb kept only the in-frame ones, dropping some. This table holds about 420,000 clones, over 75% found once. This clonotype originated in a person between 18 and 59 years old who received the Ad26.COV2.S COVID-19 vaccine or a placebo. The specimen comprised peripheral blood, sampled in a trial of Ad26.COV2.S vaccine versus placebo. The rearrangement joins TRBV7-2 to TRBJ2-7; 9 bases are a match to TRBD1. Here the CDR3 DNA reads TGTGCCAGCAGCGTCGGACAGGGGTCCTACGAGCAGTACTTC. Translated: CASSVGQGSYEQYF.